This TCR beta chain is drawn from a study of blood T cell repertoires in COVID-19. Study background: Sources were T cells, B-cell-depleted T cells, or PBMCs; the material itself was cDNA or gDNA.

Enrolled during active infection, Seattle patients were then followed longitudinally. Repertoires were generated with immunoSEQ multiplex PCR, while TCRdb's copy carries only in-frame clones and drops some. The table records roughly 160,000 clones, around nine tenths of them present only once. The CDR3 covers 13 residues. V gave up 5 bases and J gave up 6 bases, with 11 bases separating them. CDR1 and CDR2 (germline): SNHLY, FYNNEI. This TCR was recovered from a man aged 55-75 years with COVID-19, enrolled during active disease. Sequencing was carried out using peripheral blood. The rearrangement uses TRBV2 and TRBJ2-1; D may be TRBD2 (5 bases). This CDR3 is CASSRENSNEQFF. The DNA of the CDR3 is TGTGCCAGCAGTCGGGAAAATAGCAATGAGCAGTTCTTC.